The TCR beta chain described here comes from a study of shared clonotypes between healthy human individuals (dated by TCRdb to 2018 to 2020). For context, the study as a whole: The cohort included a few men and a couple of women between 18 and 49 years of age. For each donor, CD4 naive and CD4 memory were each given three plates, CD8 naive was given two plates, and CD8 memory was given one plate. To estimate repertoire size and how much clonotype sharing occurs between individuals, the study deeply sequenced the blood TCR repertoires of about five healthy adults. To increase sequencing depth and limit assay-specific biases, TCR repertoire library preparation and sequencing were carried out by different laboratories using diverse techniques. Between about 0.8 and 8.9 billion PBMCs per donor were obtained by leukapheresis.

Donors were healthy HIV-negative adults with no recently reported acute infections or vaccinations. Every donor was a Caucasian adult living in Nashville, Tennessee, USA. Magnetic negative selection was used to enrich CD4+ T cells, after which naive cells were positively selected on CD45RA and the negative fraction became the memory subset. Blood was obtained by leukapheresis, after which PBMCs were separated by Ficoll-Histopaque density gradient centrifugation and cryopreserved in liquid nitrogen vapor phase. Purity and quantity of every magnetically sorted T cell population were checked by analytical flow cytometry. Each sorted fraction had its genomic DNA isolated and then quantified by UV absorbance on a Nanodrop 2000c. The CDR3 runs 15 amino acids, cysteine and phenylalanine included. This entry keeps only the CDR3 DNA: 45 bases, framed from base 1. Unmatched junction bases come to 4, with V trimmed by 2 bases and J by 7 bases. Via the germline V gene (reference sequence), CDR1 is LNHNV and CDR2 YYDKDF.

Points on this clone: Its binding antigen is unknown. No base qualities exist here, and no much larger clone lies one base off it.

Using the deep immunoSEQ assay, multiplex PCR amplified TCR CDR3 regions from genomic DNA. Extracted genomic DNA from each cell subset was distributed evenly across all wells of several immunoSEQ 96-well plates, and each plate was treated as a replicate. For sorted subsets, about 220 ng of genomic DNA, equivalent to 30,000 or so T cell genomes, went into each replicate PCR. Purified libraries were measured with a Qubit 3.0 fluorometer, size-checked on a Bioanalyzer 2100, and measured again with the KAPA Library Quantification kit. Each immunoSEQ 96-well plate was sequenced on its own single-read 150-cycle Illumina NextSeq 550 flow cell. Turning to the authors' computational methods: The immunoSEQ output contained only junctional sequences without quality scores, so filtering could not match that applied to full-length reads. To assign V/J genes and CDR3, sequences were annotated using PyIR, a Python wrapper for IgBLAST v1.9, with IMGT germline references. Reads were removed for weak V/J assignments (E-value above 1e-6), missing CDR3, stop codons, out-of-frame junctions, or ambiguous translated residues. A V3J clonotype was defined by an identical inferred V gene, J gene, and CDR3 amino acid sequence. To compute the percentage overlap between repertoires, the number of shared unique clonotypes was divided by the size of the smaller repertoire. RTK rarefaction, the Chao1 estimator, and Recon v2.1 estimates of unobserved clonotypes were used to assess repertoire richness. For all TCRbeta clonotypes obtained by the gDNA method from a few donors, generation probabilities were computed with OLGA. TCRdb retrieved this table from immuneACCESS and kept in-frame rearrangements only. Not all clones are present; in checked studies, unresolved V genes account for under half, and no reason is known for the remainder. V and J calls and clone size are given by that table; D and trimming were obtained from the DNA. The sample has about 600,000 clones on record, less than 98% of them singletons. The ten largest clones add up to 0.057% of the sample.

Paper-wide results and their limitations: Compared with non-shared clonotypes, clonotypes shared by all four sorted-subset donors had higher generation probabilities. Naive subsets generally had larger estimated clonotype richness than memory subsets did. Incomplete sequencing was indicated by rarefaction of sorted-subset datasets, despite the large sequencing depth. Sampling was limited to blood, and TCR repertoires in tissue likely differ from TCR repertoires in blood. Based on pairwise subsampling, the degree of clonotype sharing among donors was expected to be affected by sequencing depth. Because the study included a small number of donors, the genetic and exposure-history diversity represented was limited. Sharing across a few donors was observed for approximately 5% of naive CD4, about 4% of naive CD8, over 2% of memory CD4, and around 0.42% of memory CD8 clonotypes.

The sequence is built from TRBV15 and TRBJ2-1, and TRBD2 aligns with 11 junction nucleotides. This receptor was identified in a woman in her twenties or thirties in good health. Sequencing was carried out using naive CD4+ T cells sorted from blood. The sample's cell subset or site label, in plain terms: CD45RA+ positively selected. The nucleotide sequence reads TGTGCCACCAGCAGAACTAGCGGGAGTGGAAATGAGCAGTTCTTC. The translation is CATSRTSGSGNEQFF. Where the CDR3 stops, the reference TRBV15 and TRBJ2-1 genes take over; the full variable domain is DAMVIQNPRYQVTQFGKPVTLSCSQTLNHNVMYWYQQKSSQAPKLLFHYYDKDFNNEADTPDNFQSRRPNTSFCFLDIRSPGLGDTAMYLCATSRTSGSGNEQFFGPGTRLTVL.